Below, 30 T cell receptor beta chains from the same sample are listed, as sequenced in a study of OX40 agonist ivuxolimab in advanced cancers. The library was built by means of the immunoSEQ multiplex PCR assay. This immuneACCESS table, as held by TCRdb, lists in-frame sequences with V and J called but not all clones. Of the missing ones, under half trace to an unresolved V gene in checked studies; the others have no known cause. Across this sample there are approximately 82,000 clones, with approximately 88% seen only once. The ten largest clones add up to around 4.1% of the sample. The source material was CD4+ or CD8+ T cells sorted from blood, sampled in a trial of the OX40 agonist ivuxolimab. Receptors originate from an adult with an advanced solid tumor such as melanoma, head and neck, liver or kidney cancer.

The chain recombines TRBV6-1 with TRBJ2-7, with D unclear. The CDR3 spans 12 residues. Trimming removed 7 bases at V and 4 bases at J, with 11 bases between. In germline, CDR1 is MNHNS, CDR2 SASEGT. The CDR3 sequence is CASTRGPYEQYF. The CDR3 nucleotides read TGTGCCAGCACTAGAGGACCTTACGAGCAGTACTTC.

V gene TRBV7-8 combines with J gene TRBJ1-2, with D perhaps TRBD1 (5 bases). This CDR3 region has 14 residues. V gave up 1 base and J gave up 6 bases, with 12 bases separating them. The V gene's germline CDR1 is SGHVS and CDR2 FQNEAQ. The CDR3 nucleotides are TGTGCCAGCAGCTTAGGGCAGGGAAAGGATGGCTACACCTTC. This gives the protein CASSLGQGKDGYTF. The whole variable domain, filled in from reference TRBV7-8 and TRBJ1-2, reads GAGVSQSPRYKVAKRGQDVALRCDPISGHVSLFWYQQALGQGPEFLTYFQNEAQLDKSGLPSDRFFAERPEGSVSTLKIQRTQQEDSAVYLCASSLGQGKDGYTFGSGTRLTVV.

The chain links TRBV7-2 to TRBJ1-2; D might be TRBD1 (5 bases). Germline V CDR1 and CDR2: SGHTA, FQGNSA. There are 15 residues in the CDR3. Deletions cut 3 bases from V and 0 bases from J, with 11 bases between. CDR3 sequence (DNA): TGTGCCAGCAGCTTCTGGGGACTTTCTAACTATGGCTACACCTTC. Protein product: CASSFWGLSNYGYTF. Based on the CDR3 plus reference TRBV7-2 and TRBJ1-2, the full variable domain is GAGVSQSPSNKVTEKGKDVELRCDPISGHTALYWYRQSLGQGLEFLIYFQGNSAPDKSGLPSDRFSAERTGGSVSTLTIQRTQQEDSAVYLCASSFWGLSNYGYTFGSGTRLTVV.

Concerning this clone itself: One junction end disagrees with the germline gene, perhaps due to a read error. The chain couples TRBV7-7 to TRBJ2-1; D unresolved. CDR3 size: 14 residues. Germline CDR1 and CDR2: SSHAT and FNYEAQ (reference sequence). CDR3 DNA sequence: TGTGCTAGCAGCCTCCGGGTTGGATACAATGAGCAGTTCTTC. Translation: CASSLRVGYNEQFF.

In this sample, this clone turned up once. The gene calls are TRBV5-5 and TRBJ2-7; the D gene is possibly TRBD2 (6 bases). V gave up 3 bases and J gave up 3 bases, with 10 bases separating them. Germline CDR1 reads SGHKS; CDR2 reads YYEKEE (reference sequence). CDR3 length: 13 amino acids. In DNA, the CDR3 is TGTGCCAGCAGCTCGGGGGACTTCTACGAGCAGTACTTC. This gives the protein CASSSGDFYEQYF.

This chain links TRBV11-2 with TRBJ2-7, with a possible D match to TRBD2 (6 bases). This CDR3 region has 15 residues. Per the germline V gene, CDR1 is SGHAT and CDR2 is FQNNGV. V was clipped by 0 bases and J by 4 bases, with 13 bases between them. The CDR3 DNA reads as TGTGCCAGCAGCTTAGAGTCGGGAGTCGGGTACGAGCAGTACTTC. It translates to CASSLESGVGYEQYF.

V and J are TRBV7-6 and TRBJ2-7; either TRBD1 or TRBD2 may supply D (5 bases each). Germline-derived CDR1 and CDR2 are SGHVS and FNYEAQ. V was cut by 5 bases and J by 2 bases, with 13 bases left in between. CDR3 length: 14 residues. CDR3 bases: TGTGCCAGCAGCCTCGGGGTGGACACCTACGAGCAGTACTTC. Its translation: CASSLGVDTYEQYF. The full variable domain, with the rest looked up from reference TRBV7-6 and TRBJ2-7, is GAGVSQSPRYKVTKRGQDVALRCDPISGHVSLYWYRQALGQGPEFLTYFNYEAQQDKSGLPNDRFSAERPEGSISTLTIQRTEQRDSAMYRCASSLGVDTYEQYFGPGTRLTVT.

The CDR3 sequence: CAIRGGTSNYGYTF. The CDR3 nucleotides read TGTGCCATCAGGGGCGGGACAAGTAACTATGGCTACACCTTC. The V gene is TRBV10-3, the J gene TRBJ1-2; D is possibly TRBD1 (6 bases). The CDR3 extends over 14 amino acids. Germline V gene lookup returns CDR1 ENHRY and CDR2 SYGVKD. Trimming shortened V by 6 bases and J by 1 base, and 12 bases separated the two germline ends.

This clone has just a few counts. V and J are TRBV6-1 and TRBJ1-2; 7 bases match TRBD1. The germline V gene has CDR1 MNHNS and CDR2 SASEGT. The CDR3 loop spans 17 amino acids. The J segment lost 0 bases and the V segment lost 2 bases, leaving 9 bases of the junction unmatched. The chain's CDR3 is CASSENLRGQANYGYTF. The CDR3 bases are TGTGCCAGCAGTGAAAACCTACGCGGACAGGCTAACTATGGCTACACCTTC.

The rearrangement links TRBV11-1 to TRBJ2-7, with 7 bases aligning to TRBD1. With V trimmed by 5 bases and J by 4 bases, 8 bases remained unmatched. Per the germline V gene, CDR1 is SGHAT and CDR2 is FQDESV (reference sequence). This CDR3 is 14 amino acids long. CDR3 in amino acids: CASSRQGYAYEQYF. CDR3 nucleotide sequence: TGTGCCAGCAGCAGACAGGGTTATGCGTACGAGCAGTACTTC.

This chain connects TRBV4-1 to TRBJ2-7; D perhaps matches TRBD2 (5 bases). Germline V CDR1 and CDR2: MGHRA, YSYEKL. There are 17 residues in the CDR3. Trimming left V 0 bases short and J 2 bases short, with 17 bases between. CDR3 nucleotides: TGCGCCAGCAGCCAAGATTGGTGGTCGGGATCTCCCTACGAGCAGTACTTC. Translated, it gives CASSQDWWSGSPYEQYF.

This clone is a singleton in its sample. V gene TRBV15 combines with J gene TRBJ2-1, with TRBD2 identical over 7 bases. Germline trimming cut 4 bases from V and 3 bases from J; bases unmatched to any gene: 9. The CDR3 is 16 amino acids. Germline V gene lookup returns CDR1 LNHNV and CDR2 YYDKDF (reference sequence). The CDR3 loop is CATSTILRGSYNEQFF. The CDR3 DNA follows: TGTGCCACCAGCACTATATTGCGCGGGAGCTACAATGAGCAGTTCTTC.

This chain joins TRBV6-1 and TRBJ2-1, with TRBD2 matching over 8 bases. Germline CDR1 MNHNS, CDR2 SASEGT. The junction had 10 bases not matched to a gene; V was cut back by 4 bases and J by 5 bases. The CDR3 length is 16 residues. The CDR3 here is CASSGLFGTRNNEQFF. CDR3 bases: TGTGCCAGCAGTGGACTATTCGGGACTAGGAACAATGAGCAGTTCTTC.

This chain connects TRBV5-8 to TRBJ2-5, with a possible D match to TRBD1 (5 bases). Germline V gene data show CDR1 as SGHTS and CDR2 as YDEGEE. With 0 bases removed from V and 0 bases from J, the gap between germline ends came to 6 bases. The CDR3 length is 14 residues. Here the CDR3 reads CASSLGTNQETQYF. DNA for the CDR3: TGTGCCAGCAGCTTGGGGACAAACCAAGAGACCCAGTACTTC. The whole variable domain, remainder taken from reference TRBV5-8 and TRBJ2-5, is EAGVTQSPTHLIKTRGQQATLRCSPISGHTSVYWYQQALGLGLQFLLWYDEGEERNRGNFPPRFSGRQFPNYSSELNVNALELEDSALYLCASSLGTNQETQYFGPGTRLLVL.

This chain joins TRBV4-2 and TRBJ2-1; TRBD2 aligns across 8 bases. Per germline, CDR1 LGHNA and CDR2 YNFKEQ. Germline trimming cut 0 bases from V and 6 bases from J; bases unmatched to any gene: 1. The CDR3 spans 14 residues. CDR3 in amino acids: CASSQDTSGNEQFF. CDR3 DNA: TGTGCCAGCAGCCAAGATACTAGCGGCAATGAGCAGTTCTTC.

The chain recombines TRBV5-8 with TRBJ2-1; a weak D match, TRBD2 (5 bases). Germline CDR1 is SGHTS and CDR2 is YDEGEE. This CDR3 has 15 residues. Trimming cost V 0 bases and J 3 bases, with 10 bases left between them. The CDR3 nucleotides read TGTGCCAGCAGCTTGGTTGGCGGGCTCTACAATGAGCAGTTCTTC. Its protein product is CASSLVGGLYNEQFF.

This chain joins TRBV10-3 and TRBJ2-5; a possible D gene is TRBD2 (6 bases). Trimming removed 6 bases at V and 5 bases at J, with 16 bases between. CDR1 is ENHRY and CDR2 is SYGVKD in the germline V gene. CDR3 length equals 14 residues. CDR3 residues: CAISNSGTEETQYF. The CDR3 region has the DNA TGTGCCATCAGCAATTCCGGGACTGAGGAGACCCAGTACTTC.

The chain uses TRBV10-3 and TRBJ1-1; the D is unclear. Looked up from germline, CDR1 is ENHRY and CDR2 is SYGVKD. Trimming pared 2 bases from V and 0 bases from J, leaving 13 bases between. CDR3 length: 16 amino acids. This CDR3 is CAISESPGNMNTEAFF. The CDR3, as DNA: TGTGCCATCAGTGAGAGCCCGGGGAATATGAACACTGAAGCTTTCTTT.

The gene calls are TRBV7-9 and TRBJ2-7; 9 bases match TRBD2. V was clipped by 5 bases and J by 6 bases; unmatched bases: 11. This CDR3 contains 15 residues. Germline V gene lookup returns CDR1 SEHNR and CDR2 FQNEAQ (reference sequence). The CDR3 loop reads CASSPRSSGMVEQYF. The CDR3 DNA sequence: TGTGCCAGCAGCCCGAGGTCTAGCGGGATGGTCGAGCAGTACTTC.

The chain has TRBV5-1 and TRBJ2-1; 8 nucleotides align to TRBD2. Trimming at V came to 2 bases and at J to 4 bases, leaving 20 bases not matched to a gene. Germline V gene sequence: CDR1 SGHRS, CDR2 YFSETQ. CDR3 length equals 20 residues. The CDR3 region has the DNA TGCGCCAGCAGCTTTAGTCCGGGGACGAGCGGGAGTAAGGTTTACAATGAGCAGTTCTTC. Protein sequence: CASSFSPGTSGSKVYNEQFF.

This clone was observed a handful of times. The V call is TRBV28, the J call TRBJ1-1; tentative D call: TRBD1 (6 bases). V gave up 3 bases and J gave up 2 bases, with 19 bases separating them. Germline loops: CDR1 MDHEN, CDR2 SYDVKM. The CDR3 has 17 residues. CDR3 protein: CASSLGDPYRANTEAFF. In DNA form, the CDR3 reads TGTGCCAGCAGTTTGGGGGACCCGTACAGGGCCAACACTGAAGCTTTCTTT.

V and J are TRBV20-1 and TRBJ1-2; D is unresolved. CDR1 is DFQATT and CDR2 is SNEGSKA in the germline V gene (reference sequence). The CDR3 loop spans 10 amino acids. The CDR3 DNA reads TGCAAAACTTCAGTATATGGCTACACCTTC. This encodes CKTSVYGYTF.

This chain joins TRBV2 and TRBJ2-5, with TRBD2 matching over 10 bases. Germline lookup yields CDR1 SNHLY and CDR2 FYNNEI. Trimming at V came to 0 bases and at J to 1 base, leaving 8 bases not matched to a gene. The CDR3 is 18 amino acids. The CDR3 sequence: CASSEALLLAGRQETQYF. CDR3 nucleotide sequence: TGTGCCAGCAGTGAAGCACTCTTACTAGCGGGACGCCAAGAGACCCAGTACTTC.

This CDR3 is CASSPGTFTTEAFF. For the CDR3, the DNA is TGTGCCAGCAGTCCTGGGACATTCACCACTGAAGCTTTCTTT. V gene TRBV28 combines with J gene TRBJ1-1; D may be TRBD1 (6 bases). This CDR3 is 14 amino acids long. Germline CDR1 reads MDHEN; CDR2 reads SYDVKM. The germline V and J ends were trimmed by 5 bases and 4 bases, with 14 bases remaining between them.

This chain connects TRBV9 to TRBJ2-2, with 7 positions matching TRBD1. CDR3 length: 15 amino acids. The junction had 6 bases not matched to a gene; V was cut back by 0 bases and J by 7 bases. Germline-derived CDR1 and CDR2 are SGDLS and YYNGEE. The chain's CDR3 is CASSVEGQRGGELFF. CDR3 DNA sequence: TGTGCCAGCAGCGTAGAGGGACAGCGAGGCGGGGAGCTGTTTTTT.

J is TRBJ2-3 and V is TRBV5-1; D gene uncertain. The CDR3 has 16 residues. Germline loops: CDR1 SGHRS, CDR2 YFSETQ. V lost 1 base and J lost 1, with 13 bases in between. The CDR3 nucleotides are TGCGCCAGCAGCTTGTCGGTAGCAGCTCGCACAGATACGCAGTATTTT. It translates to CASSLSVAARTDTQYF.

The V gene is TRBV11-3, the J gene TRBJ2-5; TRBD2 might be the D (7 bases). Germline CDR1 is SGHNT and CDR2 is YENEEA. This CDR3 has 13 amino acids. The V end was cut by 8 bases, the J end by 2 bases, with 12 bases between. CDR3 sequence: CASSRGAQETQYF. As DNA, the CDR3 is TGTGCCAGCTCTCGGGGGGCGCAAGAGACCCAGTACTTC.

The chain couples TRBV5-1 to TRBJ1-1; D unresolved. The germline V and J ends were trimmed by 0 bases and 2 bases, with 8 bases remaining between them. CDR1 SGHRS and CDR2 YFSETQ come from the germline V gene. This CDR3 contains 14 residues. CDR3 DNA sequence: TGCGCCAGCAGCTTGGAAGGGATAAACACTGAAGCTTTCTTT. It encodes CASSLEGINTEAFF.

This chain connects TRBV28 to TRBJ1-1; possible D gene TRBD1, 6 bases. CDR3 size: 13 residues. The germline V and J ends were trimmed by 5 bases and 2 bases, with 9 bases remaining between them. Germline CDR1 MDHEN, CDR2 SYDVKM. For the CDR3, the DNA is TGTGCCAGCAGTAGGGGGGATAACACTGAAGCTTTCTTT. Its protein is CASSRGDNTEAFF.

The V gene is TRBV7-2, the J gene TRBJ2-4; D unclear. This CDR3 spans 11 amino acids. V was trimmed by 5 bases and J by 9 bases, leaving 8 bases between them. Germline CDR1 and CDR2: SGHTA and FQGNSA. Here the CDR3 DNA reads TGTGCCAGCAGCCCCCGGTCCATTCAGTACTTC. The encoded protein is CASSPRSIQYF.